A selection of T cell receptor beta chains follows, all from one sample in a study of OX40 agonist ivuxolimab in advanced cancers. TCRdb keeps only in-frame clones here, not all; method: immunoSEQ multiplex PCR. The sample lists approximately 69,000 clones, 80% to 90% occurring once. This specimen consisted of CD4+ or CD8+ T cells sorted from blood, obtained in a trial of the OX40 agonist ivuxolimab. All receptors come from an adult with an advanced solid tumor such as melanoma, head and neck, liver or kidney cancer. Both conserved end residues are part of each CDR3. Each record gives: V gene, J gene, clone size, D gene, CDR3 DNA, CDR3 protein. A D gene is named only where the DNA matches it firmly. Rows may omit the clone size; those that give it use once, few, many or a size class.

>TRBV5-1|TRBJ2-1|-|-
TGCGCCAGCAGCTTGGGTAGTACGTACAATGAGCAGTTCTTC
CASSLGSTYNEQFF
>TRBV14|TRBJ1-4|-|TRBD1
TGTGCCAGCAGCCAACACGCGACAGGGGGCGGAGAAAAACTGTTTTTT
CASSQHATGGGEKLFF
>TRBV6-1|TRBJ1-2|-|-
TGTGCCCCCCCTCAACAGGAGTCTGGCTACACCTTC
CAPPQQESGYTF
>TRBV10-3|TRBJ2-1|-|TRBD2
TGTGCCATCACGGCGCAGCGGGAGAACAATGAGCAGTTCTTC
CAITAQRENNEQFF
>TRBV6-5|TRBJ2-1|-|TRBD2
TGTGCCAGCAGTATCGGACTAGCGGGAGTCAGGGAGCAGTTCTTC
CASSIGLAGVREQFF
>TRBV7-9|TRBJ1-1|-|-
TGTGCCAGCAGCCTGACAGGTACGAACACTGAAGCTTTCTTT
CASSLTGTNTEAFF
>TRBV9|TRBJ1-1|-|-
TGTGCCAGCAGCGATACAGGGCGGAGCACTGAAGCTTTCTTT
CASSDTGRSTEAFF
>TRBV4-2|TRBJ2-2|-|TRBD1
TGTGCCAGCAGCCCTTCTCTAGGGGGCGCGAACACCGGGGAGCTGTTTTTT
CASSPSLGGANTGELFF
>TRBV11-1|TRBJ2-1|-|TRBD1
TGTGCCAGCAGCCGAGAGCCATATCCGGGACAGGCCAATGAGCAGTTCTTC
CASSREPYPGQANEQFF
>TRBV19|TRBJ2-7|-|TRBD1
TGTGCCAGTAACCCGACAGGGGGAGGTGAGCAGTACTTC
CASNPTGGGEQYF
>TRBV11-2|TRBJ1-2|-|-
TGTGCCAGCAGCGTAACAGGCGCCTATGGCTACACCTTC
CASSVTGAYGYTF
>TRBV13|TRBJ2-2|-|TRBD2
TGTGCCAGCAGCGGGACTAGTGGCCCCGGGGAGCTGTTTTTT
CASSGTSGPGELFF
>TRBV30|TRBJ2-7|-|-
TGTGCCTGGAGTGTCCCCGGAGGCTACGAGCAGTACTTC
CAWSVPGGYEQYF
>TRBV19|TRBJ2-3|once|TRBD1
TGTGCCAGTAGTATTCGGGTGGGGACAGGGTGGAGGGCAGATACGCAGTATTTT
CASSIRVGTGWRADTQYF
>TRBV5-1|TRBJ2-1|once|-
TGCGCCAGCAGCCTGGGCGGGTCCTACAATGAGCAGTTCTTC
CASSLGGSYNEQFF
>TRBV6-5|TRBJ1-1|few|-
TGTGCCAGCAGCCCCTTCCCGGTGGGCACTGAAGCTTTCTTT
CASSPFPVGTEAFF
>TRBV28|TRBJ2-1|-|-
TGTGCCAGCACAAAAGAGGACGGCTCCTACAATGAGCAGTTCTTC
CASTKEDGSYNEQFF
>TRBV6-1|TRBJ2-1|-|TRBD1
TGTGCCAGCAGTGATGGGACAGGGGGGGACAATGAGCAGTTCTTC
CASSDGTGGDNEQFF
>TRBV7-9|TRBJ1-1|-|TRBD1
TGTGCCAGCAGCTCCCTGGACAGGGACACTGAAGCTTTCTTT
CASSSLDRDTEAFF
>TRBV5-4|TRBJ2-1|-|-
TGTGCCAGCAGCTTGGGAGGGGGGCCACAGCAGTTCTTC
CASSLGGGPQQFF
>TRBV30|TRBJ2-1|-|-
TGTGCCTGGAGCGGTAGCTCCTACAATGAGCAGTTCTTC
CAWSGSSYNEQFF
>TRBV28|TRBJ1-2|-|-
TGTGCCAGCAGGGGGTATTCGGGAGGCTACACCTTC
CASRGYSGGYTF
>TRBV5-1|TRBJ1-3|-|-
TGCGCCAGCAGCTTGGTGGCAGGGCCGGGGAACACCATATATTTT
CASSLVAGPGNTIYF
>TRBV6-5|TRBJ1-3|-|TRBD1
TGTGCCAGCAGGCCCCGACAGGGGGACACCATATATTTT
CASRPRQGDTIYF
>TRBV5-1|TRBJ1-4|-|-
TGCGCCAGCAGCCAAGCCCCGACAGGAACTAATGAAAAACTGTTTTTT
CASSQAPTGTNEKLFF
>TRBV5-4|TRBJ1-2|-|TRBD1
TGTGCCAGCAGCCCACAGGGGGCCTTTAACTATGGCTACACCTTC
CASSPQGAFNYGYTF
>TRBV5-1|TRBJ1-2|-|-
TGCGCCAGCAGCTTGGCGGACAGTGGCTACACCTTC
CASSLADSGYTF
>TRBV28|TRBJ2-5|-|TRBD2
TGTGCCAGCAGTTCGCGAGCGGGGGGGCAAGAGACCCAGTACTTC
CASSSRAGGQETQYF
>TRBV2|TRBJ2-3|-|-
TGTGCCAGCAGTAGGGACATCACAGATACGCAGTATTTT
CASSRDITDTQYF
>TRBV9|TRBJ1-4|-|-
TGTGCCAGCAGCGTAGCGGCGTTAACTAATGAAAAACTGTTTTTT
CASSVAALTNEKLFF
>TRBV29-1|TRBJ2-4|-|-
TGCAGCGTTGACCTAGCCAAAAACATTCAGTACTTC
CSVDLAKNIQYF
>TRBV27|TRBJ1-1|-|TRBD1
TGTGCCAGCAGTTCCCTCTCGGGACAGGGAAACACTGAAGCTTTCTTT
CASSSLSGQGNTEAFF
>TRBV27|TRBJ2-7|-|TRBD1
TGTGCCAGCAGTTTAACCTCCGGGACAGCAAGAAACGAGCAGTACTTC
CASSLTSGTARNEQYF
>TRBV29-1|TRBJ2-3|-|TRBD2
TGCAGCGTTGCCCTAGCGGGGGCCCACACAGATACGCAGTATTTT
CSVALAGAHTDTQYF
>TRBV30|TRBJ2-7|few|-
TGTGCCTGGAGCGCAGCGGGTGGTAGGGCCTACGAGCAGTACTTC
CAWSAAGGRAYEQYF
>TRBV11-3|TRBJ1-6|-|-
TGTGCCAGCAGCTTAGATAACGGAGTAGCATCACCCCTCCACTTT
CASSLDNGVASPLHF
>TRBV6-6|TRBJ2-3|-|-
TGTGCCAGCAGCCCGGGACTCAGCACAGATACGCAGTATTTT
CASSPGLSTDTQYF
>TRBV19|TRBJ2-2|once|-
TGTGCCAGTAGTATAGGAGGGAAGAACACCGGGGAGCTGTTTTTT
CASSIGGKNTGELFF
>TRBV19|TRBJ2-7|-|TRBD2
TGTGCCAGTAGTATACGGGGGGGGAGATCTTGGTCCCCACTACTCGAGCAGTACTTC
CASSIRGGRSWSPLLEQYF
>TRBV4-1|TRBJ1-3|-|TRBD1
TGCGCCAGCAGCCAAGAAAGGGGGCACGGAAACACCATATATTTT
CASSQERGHGNTIYF
>TRBV30|TRBJ2-4|few|-
TGTGCCTGGTCCGCTGGGGTGGGAAACATTCAGTACTTC
CAWSAGVGNIQYF
>TRBV18|TRBJ2-6|-|-
TGTGCCAGCTCACCACCGACGTACTCTGGGGCCAACGTCCTGACTTTC
CASSPPTYSGANVLTF
>TRBV7-7|TRBJ2-2|once|-
TGTGCTAGCAGTACGGGGGGCGCCGGCGGGGAGCTGTTTTTT
CASSTGGAGGELFF
>TRBV7-3|TRBJ2-2|-|-
TGTGCCAGCAGTACGGGACAAAGAAACACCGGGGAGCTGTTTTTT
CASSTGQRNTGELFF
>TRBV6-5|TRBJ2-4|once|TRBD1
TGTGCCAGCAGTTCTCAGGGGGTAGCCAAAAACATTCAGTACTTC
CASSSQGVAKNIQYF
>TRBV4-1|TRBJ2-6|-|TRBD1
TGCGCCAGCAGTCTTAGTTCGGGACAGGGGATCTCTGGGGCCAACGTCCTGACTTTC
CASSLSSGQGISGANVLTF
>TRBV19|TRBJ2-7|-|-
TGTGCCAGTAGTATCGGGCTAGGGACCACCTACGAGCAGTACTTC
CASSIGLGTTYEQYF
>TRBV19|TRBJ1-4|once|-
TGTGCCAGTAGTTTGGGGCGAGGTGAAAAACTGTTTTTT
CASSLGRGEKLFF
>TRBV19|TRBJ1-4|few|TRBD1
TGTGCCAGTAGACCTACAGGGGCAGATGAAAAACTGTTTTTT
CASRPTGADEKLFF
>TRBV6-5|TRBJ2-3|-|-
TGTGCCAGCAGTTCCCTGGCTCTCGATAATACAGATACGCAGTATTTT
CASSSLALDNTDTQYF
>TRBV9|TRBJ1-5|-|-
TGTGCCAGCGGGATGACCCCCGAGAATCAGCCCCAGCATTTT
CASGMTPENQPQHF
>TRBV19|TRBJ2-7|-|TRBD1
TGTGCCAGTAGTAGGGGACAGGGCTCCTACGAGCAGTACTTC
CASSRGQGSYEQYF
>TRBV30|TRBJ2-7|-|TRBD1
TGTGCCTGGAGTGCCAAACACTTGGGACAGGAGACGGGGGAGCAGTACTTC
CAWSAKHLGQETGEQYF
>TRBV7-6|TRBJ2-1|-|TRBD2
TGTGCCAGCAGCTTAGGACTAGCGGGAGGGGCTGAGCAGTTCTTC
CASSLGLAGGAEQFF